Listed here is a single TCR beta chain. Its antigen is undetermined. CD8 cells regarded as naive lacked CD45RO, were positively chosen for CCR7, and omitted terminally differentiated effector memory CD45RA+ cells. The record originates from a study of shared clonotypes between healthy human individuals. Study-level information: Participating donors consisted of a couple of women and a few men aged 18 to 49. General study findings and limits: At large depth, rarefaction still showed sorted-subset sequencing to be incomplete. Compared with memory subsets, naive subsets generally had larger estimated richness.

Using around 200 ng DNA, 30,000 or so T cell genomes, the sorted-subset replicate PCRs were run. Clones were sequenced by immunoSEQ multiplex PCR, and TCRdb holds only the in-frame ones, with some missing. The sample comprises about 2.1 million clones, just over 90% of which are singletons, and under 2% rests with the top ten. The source of this sequence is a man aged 18 to 35 in good health. Some clones in this sample may be carry-over from other donors' samples. Input material: naive CD8+ T cells from PBMCs.

In DNA, the CDR3 is TGTGCCCGACGGGACAGGGGTTTTTACGAGCAGTACTTC. It encodes CARRDRGFYEQYF. The chain is built from TRBV28 and TRBJ2-5; 10 nucleotides line up with TRBD1. The better agreement between TRBJ2-7 and the DNA end casts doubt on the J call. Germline values: CDR1 MDHEN, CDR2 SYDVKM. The CDR3 is 13 amino acids.